The clone carrying this TCR beta chain was counted many times. The data are from a study of T cells after yellow fever vaccination. From the 5' RACE reads, TCRdb called clonotypes with MiXCR, one entry per CDR3 protein. Here the sample spans some 23,000 distinct CDR3 sequences, less than 3.5% being singletons. Between the trimmed V and J ends, which lost 1 base and 4 bases, there was a span of 7 bases. Germline-derived CDR1 and CDR2 are LGHDT and YNNKEL (reference sequence). The CDR3 is 13 amino acids. The chain recombines TRBV3-1 with TRBJ2-5; D unresolved. The sequencing here drew on PBMCs, either bulk or a sorted T-cell subset (CD4+, CD8+, memory, or dextramer-sorted; not recorded which), taken about 41 days after the first yellow fever vaccination. The source is a man younger than 35 who received the YFV17D yellow fever vaccine. The chain's CDR3 is CASSQAWGETQYF. The CDR3 DNA reads as TGTGCCAGCAGCCAAGCTTGGGGAGAGACCCAGTACTTC.